A selection of T cell receptor beta chains follows, all from one sample in a study of blood T cell repertoires in COVID-19. Some clones are missing from TCRdb's copy, which holds only in-frame ones; the method was immunoSEQ multiplex PCR. Altogether 200,000 to 250,000 clones are present, about 86% being singletons, with the ten largest covering 2.5% to 3.5%. The sequencing input was peripheral blood. The receptors were sampled from a woman under 40 who had recovered from COVID-19. The conserved cysteine and the conserved F or W are not part of the CDR3 here.

TRBJ1-2 | TRBV29-1 | SVEPGSGGYT
TRBJ2-1 | TRBV13 | ASSLGGRGAGNEQF
TRBJ1-1 | TRBV3-1/TRBV3-2 | ASRPMGGTEAF
TRBJ1-2 | TRBV6-4 | ASSDSFRGSGIHGYT
TRBJ2-7 | TRBV4-3 | ASSQERQGYEQY
TRBJ1-1 | TRBV5-8 | ASSLGVGRMNTEAF
TRBJ1-2 | TRBV3-1/TRBV3-2 | ASSQDPAGQTIYT
TRBJ2-2 | TRBV4-3 | ASSQDLVAPGELF
TRBJ1-1 | TRBV13 | AIRTDITEAF
TRBJ1-5 | TRBV5-4 | ASSSMGSGQPQH
TRBJ2-5 | TRBV3-1/TRBV3-2 | ASSSRGTGEKETQY
TRBJ2-7 | TRBV18 | ASSNDRLTYEQY
TRBJ2-5 | TRBV6-5 | ASGDYNQETQY